These 16 T cell receptor beta chains share one sample of origin, sequenced in a study of identifying expanded T cells in peripheral blood. Repertoires were generated with immunoSEQ multiplex PCR, while TCRdb's copy carries only in-frame clones and drops some. The table records about 100,000 clones, about 90% of them present only once. The sample comprised blood. The receptors originated from a person aged 18 to 69 in good health.

The chain employs TRBV5-1 and TRBJ2-1, with 8 bases lining up with TRBD1. The V segment lost 4 bases and the J segment 7 bases; nucleotides outside the gene matches: 7. In germline, CDR1 is SGHRS, CDR2 YFSETQ. The CDR3 has 14 amino acids. The CDR3 bases are TGCGCCAGCAGCGCAGGGGGCGCGAGGAATGAGCAGTTCTTC. Translating gives CASSAGGARNEQFF.

The chain has TRBV19 and TRBJ1-1; no reliable D call. Trimming removed 5 bases at V and 10 bases at J, with 8 bases between. This CDR3 region has 10 residues. CDR1 LNHDA and CDR2 SQIVND come from the germline V gene (reference sequence). The CDR3 sequence is CASSRNRAFF. The CDR3 region has the DNA TGTGCCAGTAGTCGGAATCGAGCTTTCTTT.

The chain carries TRBV6-5 and TRBJ1-1, with 8 nucleotides matching TRBD1. This CDR3 comprises 15 residues. J gave up 7 bases and V 5 bases, and 12 bases lay outside the gene matches. Per germline, CDR1 MNHEY and CDR2 SVGAGI. The CDR3 is CASSAQGARIIEAFF. For the CDR3, the DNA is TGTGCCAGCAGTGCCCAGGGGGCACGCATTATTGAAGCTTTCTTT.

The chain is built from TRBV5-1 and TRBJ2-1; 9 bases fit TRBD1. The CDR3 extends over 16 amino acids. CDR1 SGHRS and CDR2 YFSETQ come from the germline V gene. V lost 7 bases and J lost 2; bases outside the gene matches: 10. The CDR3 loop reads CASYNPGQGPYNEQFF. The CDR3 region has the DNA TGCGCCAGCTACAACCCGGGACAGGGACCCTACAATGAGCAGTTCTTC. The whole variable domain, remainder taken from reference TRBV5-1 and TRBJ2-1, is KAGVTQTPRYLIKTRGQQVTLSCSPISGHRSVSWYQQTPGQGLQFLFEYFSETQRNKGNFPGRFSGRQFSNSRSEMNVSTLELGDSALYLCASYNPGQGPYNEQFFGPGTRLTVL.

V usage is TRBV18 and J usage is TRBJ1-5; D remains ambiguous. Germline V gene data show CDR1 as KGHSH and CDR2 as LQKENI. This CDR3 is built from 13 residues. Trimming pared 2 bases from V and 7 bases from J, leaving 9 bases between. CDR3: CASSPEGSQPQHF. The DNA for the CDR3 is TGTGCCAGCTCACCAGAGGGTTCCCAGCCCCAGCATTTT.

V and J are TRBV23-1 and TRBJ2-5; TRBD2 agrees at 7 bases. TRBV23-1 is noted as an ORF with a role that remains uncertain. The CDR3 extends over 15 amino acids. Trimming removed 4 bases from V and 5 bases from J; junction bases left unmatched: 10. Here the CDR3 DNA reads TGCGCCAGCAGTCGGGCTGCGGGGGTCGGGGAGACCCAGTACTTC. Protein sequence: CASSRAAGVGETQYF.

The rearrangement joins TRBV6-5 to TRBJ1-1; 9 positions agree with TRBD1. Trimming removed 6 bases from V and 10 bases from J; junction bases left unmatched: 9. The CDR3 is made up of 13 amino acids. CDR1 and CDR2 (germline): MNHEY, SVGAGI. CDR3 protein: CASSPPGQGPAFF. The CDR3 DNA sequence: TGTGCCAGCAGCCCTCCGGGACAGGGCCCAGCTTTCTTT.

The chain couples TRBV7-9 to TRBJ2-1; 13 bases match TRBD2. There are 16 residues in the CDR3. CDR1 SEHNR and CDR2 FQNEAQ come from the germline V gene (reference sequence). V trimming: 4 bases; J trimming: 7 bases; junction bases outside the gene matches: 7. CDR3 in amino acids: CASSSLGLAGENEQFF. The DNA of the CDR3 is TGTGCCAGCAGCTCCCTTGGACTAGCGGGAGAGAATGAGCAGTTCTTC.

This clone has a single count. V and J are TRBV19 and TRBJ1-3; 8 nucleotides line up with TRBD1. V lost 3 bases and J lost 3; bases outside the gene matches: 4. This CDR3 comprises 15 residues. From germline, CDR1 is LNHDA and CDR2 SQIVND (reference sequence). CDR3 nucleotides: TGTGCCAGTAGTATCGGACAGGGAAATGGAAACACCATATATTTT. Amino acids: CASSIGQGNGNTIYF.

This clone was seen more than once but under ten times. The chain carries TRBV11-1 and TRBJ1-1, with TRBD1 as a possible D gene (5 bases). The CDR3 totals 13 residues. The V and J ends lost 6 bases and 1 base respectively, with 9 bases between them. CDR1 is SGHAT, CDR2 FQDESV, per germline (reference sequence). CDR3 sequence reads: CASSGHENTEAFF. The CDR3 DNA follows: TGTGCCAGCAGTGGACACGAGAACACTGAAGCTTTCTTT.

This chain uses TRBV5-5 with TRBJ2-7; maybe TRBD2 (5 bases). CDR1 is SGHKS, CDR2 YYEKEE, per germline (reference sequence). The V end was cut by 0 bases, the J end by 12 bases, with 16 bases between. CDR3 length equals 13 residues. CDR3 nucleotides: TGTGCCAGCAGCTTGGGCCTAGCTCTGGGTCGGTACTTC. This gives the protein CASSLGLALGRYF. The complete variable domain, with remaining parts taken from reference TRBV5-5 and TRBJ2-7, reads DAGVTQSPTHLIKTRGQQVTLRCSPISGHKSVSWYQQVLGQGPQFIFQYYEKEERGRGNFPDRFSARQFPNYSSELNVNALLLGDSALYLCASSLGLALGRYFGPGTRLTVT.

The CDR3 loop reads CASSYGMAGQGAEAFF. CDR3 sequence (DNA): TGTGCCAGCAGTTACGGGATGGCCGGACAGGGGGCTGAAGCTTTCTTT. The chain recombines TRBV6-5 with TRBJ1-1; 10 nucleotides agree with TRBD1. From germline, CDR1 is MNHEY and CDR2 SVGAGI. The CDR3 length is 16 residues. The trim removed 2 bases at V and 6 bases at J, leaving 9 bases unmatched.

The V gene is TRBV4-1, the J gene TRBJ2-1; TRBD2 might be the D (5 bases). V was cut by 4 bases and J by 1 base, with 14 bases left in between. The CDR3 has 16 residues. Germline V gene sequence: CDR1 MGHRA, CDR2 YSYEKL. The CDR3 coding sequence is TGCGCCAGCAGCCTGCGTACGGGAAGGTCCTACAATGAGCAGTTCTTC. Translation gives CASSLRTGRSYNEQFF.

The chain links TRBV30 to TRBJ2-1; 9 bases are a match to TRBD1. Unmatched junction bases numbered 5, after V lost 1 base and J lost 7 bases. The germline V gene has CDR1 GTSNPN and CDR2 SVGIG (reference sequence). CDR3 length: 14 residues. Here the CDR3 reads CAWSAGTGLNEQFF. The CDR3 region has the DNA TGTGCCTGGAGTGCAGGGACAGGGTTGAATGAGCAGTTCTTC. Looking up the rest from reference TRBV30 and TRBJ2-1 gives the full variable domain: SQTIHQWPATLVQPVGSPLSLECTVEGTSNPNLYWYRQAAGRGLQLLFYSVGIGQISSEVPQNLSASRPQDRQFILSSKKLLLSDSGFYLCAWSAGTGLNEQFFGPGTRLTVL.

This clone was observed once. The V gene is TRBV5-5, the J gene TRBJ1-2; the match to TRBD1 covers 10 bases. V lost 0 bases and J lost 4; bases outside the gene matches: 9. The length of the CDR3 is 17 residues. Germline CDR1 reads SGHKS; CDR2 reads YYEKEE (reference sequence). The CDR3 sequence: CASSLVGQGTLSYGYTF. In DNA form, the CDR3 reads TGTGCCAGCAGCTTGGTGGGACAGGGGACGCTCTCCTATGGCTACACCTTC.

The chain links TRBV5-1 to TRBJ1-2, with TRBD1 matching over 9 bases. The CDR3 spans 15 residues. Germline CDR1 and CDR2: SGHRS and YFSETQ. The V segment lost 4 bases and the J segment 3 bases; nucleotides outside the gene matches: 7. As DNA, the CDR3 is TGCGCCAGCAGCCCATCGGGACAGGGAGACTATGGCTACACCTTC. This sequence encodes CASSPSGQGDYGYTF.